The following is a T cell receptor (beta chain) sequence with its context. Antigen specificity is unknown. The data belong to a study of T cell responses to AZD1222 COVID-19 vaccine. Study conclusions and caveats: Donors skewed white British and female; clonal diversity was possibly underestimated. It was only a handful of AZD1222 recipients who were seropositive at baseline. Spike-specific TCR depth and breadth grew after two AZD1222 doses.

TCRdb's table, derived via immunoSEQ multiplex PCR, lists solely in-frame clones and lacks some. The data contain 150,000 to 170,000 clones, approximately 87% of them singletons. This clonotype was sampled from an adult in good health. This specimen was peripheral blood, taken on day 0 of MenACWY control vaccination.

CDR3 amino acids: CASSPDRGRNTGELFF. The CDR3 DNA is TGTGCCAGCTCACCTGACAGGGGGCGCAACACCGGGGAGCTGTTTTTT. The chain has TRBV18 and TRBJ2-2, with 10 bases fitting TRBD1. The CDR3 runs 16 residues. Per the germline V gene, CDR1 is KGHSH and CDR2 is LQKENI. J lost 2 bases, V lost 3 bases, and 3 bases had no gene match.